The next 18 T cell receptor beta chains were all read from a single sample in a study of blood T cell repertoires in COVID-19. TCRdb's table, derived via immunoSEQ multiplex PCR, lists solely in-frame clones and lacks some. The repertoire includes approximately 60,000 clones, approximately 90% of them detected once, and around 3.5% sits in the top ten. Input material: peripheral blood. The receptors originated from a man aged 50-60 years with active COVID-19.

The chain carries TRBV11-2 and TRBJ1-1; D uncertain. With 5 bases removed from V and 1 base from J, the gap between germline ends came to 8 bases. The length of the CDR3 is 13 residues. Germline CDR1 is SGHAT and CDR2 is FQNNGV. This CDR3 reads CASSLTSNTEAFF. Written as DNA, the CDR3 is TGTGCCAGCAGCCTAACCTCGAACACTGAAGCTTTCTTT.

The gene calls are TRBV28 and TRBJ2-7, with 8 bases lining up with TRBD2. This CDR3 is built from 15 residues. With 2 bases clipped from V and 4 bases from J, the junction kept 7 bases outside the gene matches. Germline lookup yields CDR1 MDHEN and CDR2 SYDVKM. CDR3 loop: CASSLSGGVRYEQYF. CDR3 nucleotides: TGTGCCAGCAGTTTAAGCGGGGGAGTTCGTTACGAGCAGTACTTC.

This clone appeared once. The chain carries TRBV6-6 and TRBJ1-2; D is unresolved. Trimming cost V 4 bases and J 4 bases, with 16 bases left between them. The germline CDR1 and CDR2 sequences are MNHNY and SVGAGI (reference sequence). The CDR3 loop spans 15 amino acids. The DNA of the CDR3 is TGTGCCAGCAGTTCCGATCTGAGGGAACCCTATGGCTACACCTTC. Protein product: CASSSDLREPYGYTF.

This chain links TRBV19 with TRBJ1-1, with 10 positions matching TRBD1. Looked up from germline, CDR1 is LNHDA and CDR2 is SQIVND (reference sequence). Losses at the gene ends were 5 bases for V and 6 bases for J; bases not matched to a gene: 9. The CDR3 runs to 15 residues. The CDR3 coding sequence is TGTGCCAGTAGTCCCCCCGGGACAGGGGATGCTGAAGCTTTCTTT. This gives the protein CASSPPGTGDAEAFF. Using reference TRBV19 and TRBJ1-1 for the parts outside the CDR3, the full variable domain is DGGITQSPKYLFRKEGQNVTLSCEQNLNHDAMYWYRQDPGQGLRLIYYSQIVNDFQKGDIAEGYSVSREKKESFPLTVTSAQKNPTAFYLCASSPPGTGDAEAFFGQGTRLTVV.

CDR3 coding DNA: TGTGCCAGTAGTATATCGGCAGGGGAAGGGAAGGGCTACACCTTC. This codes for CASSISAGEGKGYTF. The chain recombines TRBV19 with TRBJ1-2; D perhaps matches TRBD1 (6 bases). Germline V gene data show CDR1 as LNHDA and CDR2 as SQIVND (reference sequence). The ends were cut back, 2 bases at V and 8 bases at J, with 18 bases in the middle. This CDR3 has 15 amino acids.

The CDR3, as DNA: TGTGCCAGTAGTACGACAGGGGGAGAAGGAAAACTGTTTTTT. Its protein is CASSTTGGEGKLFF. This chain links TRBV19 with TRBJ1-4, with 9 bases that match TRBD1. The CDR3 consists of 14 residues. V dropped 4 bases and J dropped 10; count of bases not matched to a gene: 7. The germline V gene encodes CDR1 LNHDA and CDR2 SQIVND (reference sequence).

The chain joins TRBV5-1 to TRBJ2-3, with 8 positions matching TRBD2. Trimming cost V 4 bases and J 3 bases; bases outside gene matches: 16. Germline CDR1 and CDR2: SGHRS and YFSETQ. This CDR3 comprises 18 residues. The CDR3 reads CASSPFPKSGSWTDTQYF. For the CDR3, the DNA is TGCGCCAGCAGCCCGTTCCCGAAGAGCGGGAGTTGGACAGATACGCAGTATTTT.

V is TRBV6-5 and J is TRBJ1-4, with 8 bases that match TRBD1. CDR1 and CDR2 (germline): MNHEY, SVGAGI. J lost 8 bases, V lost 3 bases, and 5 bases had no gene match. CDR3 length: 14 amino acids. Here the CDR3 DNA reads TGTGCCAGCAGTTATACAGGGGGAGAGGAAAAACTGTTTTTT. This gives the protein CASSYTGGEEKLFF.

The chain uses TRBV15 and TRBJ1-1; 7 bases align to TRBD1. The CDR3 is 13 residues long. The germline CDR1 and CDR2 sequences are LNHNV and YYDKDF (reference sequence). Trimming cost V 8 bases and J 0 bases; bases outside gene matches: 3. The CDR3 nucleotides are TGTGCCACCGGGGACAGTCTGAACACTGAAGCTTTCTTT. Its protein product is CATGDSLNTEAFF.

The chain joins TRBV29-1 to TRBJ1-3, with 7 bases identical to TRBD1. CDR3 length: 13 residues. Germline trimming cut 6 bases from V and 4 bases from J; bases unmatched to any gene: 6. Germline assignment: CDR1 SQVTM and CDR2 ANQGSEA. The CDR3 loop reads CSVRQGTGNTIYF. The DNA for the CDR3 is TGCAGCGTGAGACAGGGCACCGGAAACACCATATATTTT.

The V and J genes are TRBV3-1 (or the pseudogene TRBV3-2) and TRBJ2-7; 9 bases agree with TRBD2. V lost 4 bases, J lost 2 bases, and 3 bases stayed unmatched. Germline CDR1 is LGHDT and CDR2 is YNNKEL (reference sequence). This CDR3 has 14 residues. CDR3 DNA: TGTGCCAGCAGCCCGACTAGCGGCCCCTACGAGCAGTACTTC. Its translation: CASSPTSGPYEQYF.

This chain connects TRBV27 to TRBJ2-5; TRBD2 matches at 9 bases. The CDR3 totals 15 residues. Germline V gene sequence: CDR1 MNHEY, CDR2 SMNVEV (reference sequence). The junction had 10 bases not matched to a gene; V was cut back by 6 bases and J by 5 bases. The DNA of the CDR3 is TGTGCCAGCAGCCACTTGCGGGGGGGCAGGGAGACCCAGTACTTC. Encoded protein: CASSHLRGGRETQYF.

V and J are TRBV7-2 and TRBJ2-1; 11 nucleotides match TRBD1. This CDR3 is 15 amino acids long. The germline V gene encodes CDR1 SGHTA and CDR2 FQGNSA. J was trimmed by 8 bases and V by 6 bases; bases with no gene match: 9. CDR3 sequence reads: CASRLGRTGGDEQFF. CDR3 nucleotides: TGTGCCAGCAGACTAGGGCGGACAGGGGGCGATGAGCAGTTCTTC.

V gene TRBV18 combines with J gene TRBJ1-1; no clear D. Germline CDR1 is KGHSH and CDR2 is LQKENI. The length of the CDR3 is 14 residues. Trimming stripped 4 bases from V and 1 base from J, with 10 bases between. CDR3 loop: CASSRSAANTEAFF. The CDR3 DNA reads TGTGCCAGCTCACGCTCGGCGGCGAACACTGAAGCTTTCTTT.

With regard to this clone: At one end the junction does not follow the germline gene, possibly because of a read error. The chain uses TRBV5-6 and TRBJ2-7, with 7 bases aligning to TRBD2. This CDR3 is 12 amino acids long. Germline CDR1 is SGHDT and CDR2 is YYEEEE. The CDR3 reads CASSRGVRGLEF. The CDR3, as DNA: TGTGCCAGCAGCCGGGGGGTACGGGGCCTAGAGTTC. Full variable domain (missing parts from reference TRBV5-6 and TRBJ2-7): DAGVTQSPTHLIKTRGQQVTLRCSPKSGHDTVSWYQQALGQGPQFIFQYYEEEERQRGNFPDRFSGHQFPNYSSELNVNALLLGDSALYLCASSRGVRGLEFGPGTRLTVT.

The chain recombines TRBV7-8 with TRBJ1-1, with 8 positions matching TRBD1. The germline V gene has CDR1 SGHVS and CDR2 FQNEAQ. The CDR3 length is 15 residues. Losses at the gene ends were 5 bases for V and 4 bases for J; bases not matched to a gene: 9. Written as DNA, the CDR3 is TGTGCCAGCAGCGCCGGACAGGGAGGAAGCACTGAAGCTTTCTTT. It encodes CASSAGQGGSTEAFF.

This sequence joins TRBV2 and TRBJ1-1; D remains ambiguous. CDR1 is SNHLY, CDR2 FYNNEI, per germline. This CDR3 region has 15 residues. V was clipped by 5 bases and J by 1 base, with 14 bases between them. The CDR3 sequence is CASSPDGAGNTEAFF. CDR3 coding DNA: TGTGCCAGCAGTCCCGACGGTGCGGGGAACACTGAAGCTTTCTTT.

This chain joins TRBV5-1 and TRBJ1-1; D is undetermined. The CDR3 covers 13 residues. Germline loops: CDR1 SGHRS, CDR2 YFSETQ. The V and J ends lost 0 bases and 3 bases respectively, with 6 bases between them. CDR3 sequence: CASSLGRDTEAFF. The CDR3 bases are TGCGCCAGCAGCTTGGGGAGGGACACTGAAGCTTTCTTT.